The 29 T cell receptor beta chains listed next were all sequenced from one sample in a study of blood T cells in healthy people across ages. The authors ran a second PCR of about 6 to 12 cycles using a sample-barcoded 5' primer and a J-beta primer mix. MiXCR was run by TCRdb on the 5' RACE reads, yielding one entry per CDR3 protein. The table includes some 890,000 distinct CDR3 sequences, 25% to 35% detected once. The same sample was also studied in work on T cells of mothers and their children.

Sequenced sample: blood. The receptors originated from a middle-aged woman in good health.

This clonotype turned up a few times. The chain uses TRBV7-9 and TRBJ2-1; weak D call: TRBD1 (6 bases). The CDR3 has 17 amino acids. Trimming removed 3 bases at V and 1 base at J, with 16 bases between. Germline CDR1 and CDR2: SEHNR and FQNEAQ (reference sequence). CDR3 sequence (DNA): TGTGCCAGCAGCTTCGATGCAGGGGTATCTTCCTACAATGAGCAGTTCTTC. This codes for CASSFDAGVSSYNEQFF.

This clonotype appeared a few times. This chain links TRBV5-1 with TRBJ2-3; D is perhaps TRBD1 (6 bases). Germline CDR1 is SGHRS and CDR2 is YFSETQ. The CDR3 has 15 amino acids. Trimming stripped 0 bases from V and 5 bases from J, with 13 bases between. The DNA for the CDR3 is TGCGCCAGCAGCTTGGGGACAGCCCCGGGAGATACGCAGTATTTT. This gives the protein CASSLGTAPGDTQYF.

To note about this clonotype: The germline gene is not matched at one end of the junction; a read error may be the cause. The V call is TRBV6-1, the J call TRBJ2-4, with TRBD1 matching over 9 bases. The germline V gene has CDR1 MNHNS and CDR2 SASEGT. This CDR3 spans 14 amino acids. The DNA of the CDR3 is TGTGCCGGCAGTACAGGGGGCTTGGGAAACATTCAGTACTTC. Protein product: CAGSTGGLGNIQYF.

A note on this clonotype: One end of the junction is discordant with germline, which a read error may explain. The genes are TRBV10-3 and TRBJ1-2; 10 bases are a match to TRBD1. CDR3 length: 15 residues. CDR1 is ENHRY and CDR2 is SYGVKD in the germline V gene. In DNA form, the CDR3 reads TGTGCCATCAGTGATGGGGACAGGGGATCCTATGGCGACACCTTC. Translated, it gives CAISDGDRGSYGDTF.

This clonotype has a count of ten or more. This chain joins TRBV7-3 and TRBJ2-1; D unclear. Germline assignment: CDR1 SGHTA and CDR2 FQGTGA. The germline V and J ends were trimmed by 1 base and 3 bases, with 16 bases remaining between them. The CDR3 covers 17 residues. The CDR3 DNA reads TGTGCCAGCAGCTTAAGAGGTTACAGTGTGGACTACAATGAGCAGTTCTTC. Protein sequence: CASSLRGYSVDYNEQFF.

The chain carries TRBV7-6 and TRBJ1-2; TRBD1 matches at 8 bases. The germline V gene has CDR1 SGHVS and CDR2 FNYEAQ. The CDR3 consists of 15 residues. Unmatched junction bases numbered 4, after V lost 1 base and J lost 3 bases. The CDR3 DNA is TGTGCCAGCAGCTTAGGTGCGACAGGGGACTATGGCTACACCTTC. It is translated as CASSLGATGDYGYTF. The whole variable domain, remainder taken from reference TRBV7-6 and TRBJ1-2, is GAGVSQSPRYKVTKRGQDVALRCDPISGHVSLYWYRQALGQGPEFLTYFNYEAQQDKSGLPNDRFSAERPEGSISTLTIQRTEQRDSAMYRCASSLGATGDYGYTFGSGTRLTVV.

The V call is TRBV20-1, the J call TRBJ1-2; D not resolved. Germline assignment: CDR1 DFQATT and CDR2 SNEGSKA (reference sequence). V gave up 0 bases and J gave up 4 bases, with 6 bases separating them. The CDR3 has 12 amino acids. The DNA of the CDR3 is TGCAGTGCTAGAGAGGAGGGCTATGGCTACACCTTC. Encoded protein: CSAREEGYGYTF.

This clonotype was counted many times. The gene calls are TRBV20-1 and TRBJ2-7; D gene ambiguous. Germline CDR1 and CDR2: DFQATT and SNEGSKA (reference sequence). This CDR3 is built from 15 residues. V was trimmed by 5 bases and J by 0 bases, leaving 17 bases between them. CDR3 in DNA: TGCAGTGCTCAGACCCCCTGGATTTCCTCCTACGAGCAGTACTTC. Amino acids: CSAQTPWISSYEQYF.

As for this clonotype: A read error may produce the germline difference seen at one junction end. V is TRBV7-7 and J is TRBJ2-1, with D tentatively TRBD1 (5 bases). The CDR3 totals 14 residues. Germline V gene lookup returns CDR1 SSHAT and CDR2 FNYEAQ (reference sequence). In nucleotides, the CDR3 is TGTGCTAGCAGCCGGGCGCAGGGTGATAATGAGCAGTTCTTC. It translates to CASSRAQGDNEQFF.

This clonotype showed up just a few times. This sequence joins TRBV6-5 and TRBJ2-1; TRBD2 agrees at 7 bases. V dropped 0 bases and J dropped 7; count of bases not matched to a gene: 9. The germline V gene has CDR1 MNHEY and CDR2 SVGAGI. The CDR3 runs 16 residues. CDR3 sequence reads: CASSYSGRLAGNEQFF. The DNA for the CDR3 is TGTGCCAGCAGTTACTCGGGCCGACTAGCCGGTAATGAGCAGTTCTTC.

A few counts support this clonotype. The V gene is TRBV2, the J gene TRBJ1-2; D gene ambiguous. The CDR3 totals 15 residues. Trimming took off 8 bases at V and 2 bases at J, with 18 bases between the two ends. Germline V lookup: CDR1 SNHLY, CDR2 FYNNEI. CDR3 in DNA: TGTGCCAGCGGGGAAGGGCACCCGGCGAACTATGGCTACACCTTC. It is translated as CASGEGHPANYGYTF.

This clonotype was recorded at least ten times. This chain links TRBV2 with TRBJ2-5; D might be TRBD1 (5 bases). The CDR3 length is 14 residues. V was clipped by 8 bases and J by 7 bases, with 20 bases between them. Looked up from germline, CDR1 is SNHLY and CDR2 is FYNNEI. The CDR3 bases are TGTGCCAGCCGGTTCACTGACAGTACAGGGACCCAGTACTTC. Amino acid sequence: CASRFTDSTGTQYF.

In its sample, this clonotype was seen a few times. The V gene is TRBV4-1, the J gene TRBJ2-5, with TRBD1 identical over 7 bases. The germline V gene has CDR1 MGHRA and CDR2 YSYEKL. The V gene end was trimmed by 0 bases and the J gene end by 11 bases; junction bases not matched to a gene: 12. CDR3 size: 15 residues. The CDR3 protein is CASSQDPSPGGEQYF. For the CDR3, the DNA is TGCGCCAGCAGCCAAGATCCATCCCCAGGGGGTGAGCAGTACTTC.

In regard to this clonotype: With a much larger clone just one base away, this may be a read error. V is TRBV28 and J is TRBJ2-3; D unclear. CDR1 and CDR2 (germline): MDHEN, SYDVKM. Trimming removed 1 base from V and 5 bases from J, with 10 bases in between. This CDR3 is 14 amino acids long. The CDR3 loop is CASSLLVKLDTQYF. The CDR3 DNA follows: TGTGCCAGCAGTTTATTGGTCAAACTAGATACGCAGTATTTT.

The gene calls are TRBV7-9 and TRBJ1-3; the D is unclear. The V and J ends lost 3 bases and 0 bases respectively, with 6 bases between them. This CDR3 is built from 14 residues. Germline-derived CDR1 and CDR2 are SEHNR and FQNEAQ (reference sequence). The DNA of the CDR3 is TGTGCCAGCAGCTTCGCGGCCTCTGGAAACACCATATATTTT. Translated, it gives CASSFAASGNTIYF.

A note on this clonotype: A much larger clonotype is one base distant, so this may be a read error. The gene calls are TRBV24-1 and TRBJ2-5; D uncertain. CDR3 size: 11 residues. The germline CDR1 and CDR2 sequences are KGHDR and SFDVKD. V gave up 2 bases and J gave up 8 bases, with 5 bases separating them. The CDR3 here is CATSDSLTQYF. The CDR3 DNA follows: TGTGCCACCAGTGATTCCCTAACCCAGTACTTC.

This chain connects TRBV29-1 to TRBJ2-5, with 8 bases matching TRBD1. V dropped 0 bases and J dropped 5; count of bases not matched to a gene: 14. The germline CDR1 and CDR2 sequences are SQVTM and ANQGSEA. There are 17 residues in the CDR3. The CDR3 DNA is TGCAGCGTTGAAGATTGGGCGGACAGGGAGCGAGGGGAGACCCAGTACTTC. Encoded protein: CSVEDWADRERGETQYF.

At least ten counts were recorded for this clonotype. The chain has TRBV10-3 and TRBJ2-1, with D possibly TRBD2 on 5 matching bases. This CDR3 region has 11 residues. Germline V gene data show CDR1 as ENHRY and CDR2 as SYGVKD. V was clipped by 7 bases and J by 6 bases, with 7 bases between them. The CDR3 here is CAIKRGNEQFF. Here the CDR3 DNA reads TGTGCCATCAAACGGGGCAATGAGCAGTTCTTC.

A word on this clonotype: Just one base apart from a much larger clone, this may be a read error. The chain combines TRBV7-2 with TRBJ2-5; 11 nucleotides agree with TRBD1. The CDR3 loop spans 15 amino acids. CDR1 is SGHTA, CDR2 FQGNSA, per germline. DNA of the CDR3: TGTGCCAACAGCCCTAATGGGGACAGGGGGACGACCCAGTACTTC. Translating gives CANSPNGDRGTTQYF.

This clonotype occurred a few times. The V call is TRBV12-3 or TRBV12-4, the J call TRBJ1-2; D is perhaps TRBD1 (5 bases). The CDR3 is made up of 13 amino acids. Trimming took 5 bases from V and 6 from J, leaving 13 bases between them. CDR3: CASSADSSHGYTF. In DNA, the CDR3 is TGTGCCAGCAGTGCCGACAGCAGCCATGGCTACACCTTC.

The chain has TRBV20-1 and TRBJ2-1; TRBD1 matches at 8 bases. The CDR3 extends over 15 amino acids. The germline CDR1 and CDR2 sequences are DFQATT and SNEGSKA (reference sequence). The ends lost 6 bases at V and 8 bases at J; junction bases unmatched: 15. DNA for the CDR3: TGCAGTGCAGGGCAGGACAGGGCCTTTTTTGATGAGCAGTTCTTC. It specifies CSAGQDRAFFDEQFF.

The table lists this clonotype with a few counts. This chain joins TRBV7-3 and TRBJ2-3, with D perhaps given as TRBD1 or TRBD2 (6 bases each). CDR1 and CDR2 from the germline V gene are SGHTA and FQGTGA. CDR3 size: 14 residues. Trimming stripped 1 base from V and 6 bases from J, with 11 bases between. CDR3: CASSLKGGSDTQYF. The CDR3 DNA follows: TGTGCCAGCAGCTTAAAGGGGGGCTCCGATACGCAGTATTTT.

This clonotype was observed a few times. A junction end diverges from the germline sequence, so it may reflect a read error. J is TRBJ2-3 and V is TRBV4-1; 10 positions agree with TRBD2. Germline CDR1 reads MGHRA; CDR2 reads YSYEKL. The CDR3 has 16 amino acids. This chain's CDR3 is CASGSASGGLTDTQYF. CDR3 DNA: TGCGCCAGCGGTTCGGCTAGCGGGGGCCTCACAGACACGCAGTATTTT.

This clonotype was seen a handful of times. The V gene is TRBV4-1, the J gene TRBJ2-7, with 9 bases matching TRBD1. This CDR3 has 17 residues. V dropped 1 base and J dropped 5; count of bases not matched to a gene: 12. From germline, CDR1 is MGHRA and CDR2 YSYEKL. CDR3 nucleotide sequence: TGCGCCAGCAGCCAAGTGACAGGGGGGGTTTTGAGGGACGAGCAGTACTTC. Encoded protein: CASSQVTGGVLRDEQYF.

In the case of this clonotype: A much more abundant neighbour one base away suggests this may be a read error. J is TRBJ2-3 and V is TRBV28; TRBD2 aligns across 8 bases. This CDR3 is built from 14 residues. V shed 7 bases, J shed 5 bases, and the junction held 8 bases outside the gene matches. CDR1 and CDR2 from the germline V gene are MDHEN and SYDVKM. CDR3 sequence: CASIMAGGLDTQYF. In DNA form, the CDR3 reads TGTGCCAGCATTATGGCGGGGGGATTAGATACGCAGTATTTT.

This clonotype was seen ten or more times. The chain uses TRBV12-3 or TRBV12-4 and TRBJ2-7; 10 bases map to TRBD2. J was trimmed by 5 bases and V by 4 bases; bases with no gene match: 8. CDR3 length: 15 residues. CDR3 nucleotides: TGTGCCAGCAGTTCCCTAGCGGGGGCCAAGGACGAGCAGTACTTC. It codes for CASSSLAGAKDEQYF.

This clonotype was counted a few times. A much larger clonotype is one base distant, so this may be a read error. The chain carries TRBV29-1 and TRBJ2-5, with D possibly being TRBD2 (6 bases). This CDR3 is 11 amino acids long. CDR1 is SQVTM, CDR2 ANQGSEA, per germline. The V end lost 4 bases, the J end lost 11 bases, and 14 bases lay between the germline ends. The CDR3 reads CSVGSRREQYF. CDR3 nucleotides: TGCAGCGTTGGTAGTAGGAGGGAGCAGTACTTC.

This chain uses TRBV3-1 with TRBJ2-1; no firm D call. Trimming took off 3 bases at V and 13 bases at J, with 13 bases between the two ends. Germline lookup yields CDR1 LGHDT and CDR2 YNNKEL (reference sequence). CDR3 length equals 12 residues. This CDR3 is CASSQGSLGQFF. The CDR3 nucleotides are TGTGCCAGCAGCCAGGGGTCTCTTGGACAGTTCTTC.

The V call is TRBV30, the J call TRBJ2-3, with TRBD2 identical over 7 bases. Trimming removed 2 bases from V and 2 bases from J; junction bases left unmatched: 4. The CDR3 extends over 14 amino acids. Germline CDR1 and CDR2: GTSNPN and SVGIG (reference sequence). CDR3 bases: TGTGCCTGGAGTACCGGGGGGATCACAGATACGCAGTATTTT. This gives the protein CAWSTGGITDTQYF.